The present entry profiles one TCR beta chain with its context. V was clipped by 0 bases and J by 6 bases, with 14 bases between them. Germline CDR1 reads LGHNA; CDR2 reads YNFKEQ. The CDR3 totals 16 residues. Sequencing used immunoSEQ multiplex PCR; TCRdb keeps in-frame clones, though not all of them. The sample has hundreds of thousands of clones; around nine tenths are singletons. These data are taken from a study of blood T cell repertoires in COVID-19. The chain links TRBV4-2 to TRBJ2-2, with a weak D call TRBD2 (6 bases). The receptor was isolated from a woman aged 35 to 49 who had recovered from COVID-19. Sequenced input: PBMCs or T cells enriched from blood (not recorded which). The CDR3 sequence is CASSQDIGGIAGELFF. CDR3 bases: TGTGCCAGCAGCCAAGATATTGGCGGGATTGCCGGGGAGCTGTTTTTT.